The TCR beta chain described here comes from a study of graft-versus-host responses after intestinal transplantation. Whole-study context: The study gave all recipients anti-thymocyte globulin induction, then tacrolimus and steroids for approximately 3 years. Study-wide points: Subjects displaying graft-donor T cell macrochimerism possessed elevated graft-versus-host to host-versus-graft clonal ratios inside allografts.

Note on this clone: Its antigen is still unknown.

The method was immunoSEQ multiplex PCR; TCRdb's version includes in-frame clones alone and lacks a portion of them. The table shows 75,000 to 100,000 clones, with 80% to 85% occurring only once. The CDR3 is made up of 16 amino acids. Germline CDR1 reads SGHAT; CDR2 reads FQDESV (reference sequence). V shed 1 base, J shed 3 bases, and the junction held 8 bases outside the gene matches. This sequence was found in a human donor who received an intestinal transplant. The source material was unstimulated CD8+ T cells sorted from spleen or lymph node cells, sampled before intestinal transplant. This chain links TRBV11-1 with TRBJ2-5; 7 nucleotides line up with TRBD1. The CDR3 here is CASSLGVGTDEETQYF. CDR3 DNA: TGTGCCAGCAGCTTAGGTGTGGGGACAGATGAAGAGACCCAGTACTTC.